This entry lists 15 T cell receptor beta chains sequenced from one sample in a study of blood T cells in healthy people across ages (dated by TCRdb to the mid-2010s). Library prep was done by 5' RACE. Data came from an Illumina HiSeq 2500. A second 7 to 11 cycle PCR used a sample-barcoded 5' primer and a J-beta primer mix. TCRdb reanalyzed the raw reads on its own, using fastp at Q25 for trimming and MiXCR for clone calling, and kept in-frame beta chains. Rows are combined by CDR3 protein, so each entry shows the most common genes and DNA. The sample table shows over a million distinct CDR3 sequences, and approximately 42% are seen once. The ten largest clones represent 7.9% of the sample. Sequenced: blood. These receptors were collected from a woman under 30 in good health.

CDR3 sequence reads: CASSLSASGNNEQYF. The CDR3 DNA reads as TGTGCCAGCAGTTTATCGGCTAGCGGTAACAATGAGCAGTACTTC. The V call is TRBV27, the J call TRBJ2-7, with 7 bases lining up with TRBD2. The CDR3 covers 15 residues. Unmatched junction bases numbered 9, after V lost 0 bases and J lost 7 bases. Germline assignment: CDR1 MNHEY and CDR2 SMNVEV (reference sequence).

This clonotype was observed a single time. This may stem from a read error, because a much larger clone lies one nucleotide away. The chain recombines TRBV29-1 with TRBJ2-1, with D tentatively TRBD2 (6 bases). The V gene lost 7 bases and the J gene lost 3 bases, with 16 bases spanning the gap. This CDR3 region has 14 residues. The germline V gene has CDR1 SQVTM and CDR2 ANQGSEA. The chain's CDR3 is CSAPRAGLYNEQFF. In DNA, the CDR3 is TGCAGCGCCCCCCGAGCGGGCCTCTACAATGAGCAGTTCTTC.

This clonotype was seen many times. V and J are TRBV5-1 and TRBJ2-1; weak D call: TRBD2 (5 bases). Trimming took 5 bases from V and 1 from J, leaving 7 bases between them. The CDR3 spans 13 residues. CDR1 is SGHRS, CDR2 YFSETQ, per germline. The CDR3 nucleotides read TGCGCCAGCAGGTGGGAGTCCTACAATGAGCAGTTCTTC. Its translation is CASRWESYNEQFF.

The rearrangement joins TRBV2 to TRBJ2-3; 11 bases are shared with TRBD1. V lost 6 bases, J lost 3 bases, and 8 bases stayed unmatched. Per the germline V gene, CDR1 is SNHLY and CDR2 is FYNNEI. The CDR3 runs 16 residues. The CDR3: CASRSWGQGGTDTQYF. The DNA for the CDR3 is TGTGCCAGCAGAAGTTGGGGACAGGGGGGAACAGATACGCAGTATTTT.

The chain joins TRBV6-4 to TRBJ2-1; D gene ambiguous. This CDR3 spans 14 amino acids. V dropped 3 bases and J dropped 3 bases, with 9 bases sitting between them. Germline CDR1 reads MRHNA; CDR2 reads SNTAGT. The CDR3 region is CASSEGNYYNEQFF. The CDR3 nucleotides are TGTGCCAGCAGTGAGGGGAACTACTACAATGAGCAGTTCTTC.

This clonotype was detected only once. The chain has TRBV20-1 and TRBJ2-3; TRBD1 matches 9 bases. The V and J ends lost 6 bases and 1 base, in that order; junction bases with no gene match: 2. This CDR3 region has 13 residues. Germline CDR1 and CDR2: DFQATT and SNEGSKA (reference sequence). The CDR3 DNA reads as TGCAGTGCCACAGGGGGCCGCACAGATACGCAGTATTTT. This codes for CSATGGRTDTQYF.

This clonotype has at least ten counts. The V gene is TRBV11-2, the J gene TRBJ2-3; D is unresolved. The J call may not be correct, given that the DNA end is closer to TRBJ2-5. The V gene's germline CDR1 is SGHAT and CDR2 FQNNGV. The CDR3 is made up of 11 amino acids. The CDR3 region has the DNA TGTGCCAGCAGCTTAGGCCTTACCCAGTACTTC. It is translated as CASSLGLTQYF.

The chain carries TRBV3-1 and TRBJ2-5, with 11 bases aligning to TRBD2. The CDR3 spans 16 residues. The germline CDR1 and CDR2 sequences are LGHDT and YNNKEL (reference sequence). J was trimmed by 6 bases and V by 0 bases; bases with no gene match: 6. The CDR3 here is CASSQDTTSGSKTQYF. The CDR3 DNA reads as TGTGCCAGCAGCCAAGATACAACTAGCGGGAGTAAGACCCAGTACTTC.

This chain links TRBV5-6 with TRBJ1-1; no clear D. The germline V gene has CDR1 SGHDT and CDR2 YYEEEE. The V and J ends lost 4 bases and 0 bases respectively, with 10 bases between them. CDR3 length: 14 residues. CDR3 bases: TGTGCCAGCAGCACGGTGGGCGTGAACACTGAAGCTTTCTTT. Its protein product is CASSTVGVNTEAFF. Filled out from reference TRBV5-6 and TRBJ1-1, the complete variable domain reads DAGVTQSPTHLIKTRGQQVTLRCSPKSGHDTVSWYQQALGQGPQFIFQYYEEEERQRGNFPDRFSGHQFPNYSSELNVNALLLGDSALYLCASSTVGVNTEAFFGQGTRLTVV.

V and J are TRBV12-3 or TRBV12-4 and TRBJ2-5; 11 bases match TRBD2. The ends lost 7 bases at V and 11 bases at J; junction bases unmatched: 18. This CDR3 spans 16 amino acids. The CDR3 DNA is TGTGCCAGCACCTCGGCCTTAGCGGGAGGGCCGGATGAGCAGTACTTC. Translation gives CASTSALAGGPDEQYF.

V is TRBV19 and J is TRBJ1-1; D ambiguous. The length of the CDR3 is 13 residues. Germline V gene sequence: CDR1 LNHDA, CDR2 SQIVND (reference sequence). The V end was cut by 7 bases, the J end by 8 bases, with 17 bases between. CDR3: CASNPSGVGEAFF. The DNA of the CDR3 is TGTGCCAGTAATCCTAGCGGGGTAGGCGAAGCTTTCTTT.

The rearrangement joins TRBV29-1 to TRBJ2-7; 13 bases match TRBD2. Germline V gene sequence: CDR1 SQVTM, CDR2 ANQGSEA. J lost 7 bases, V lost 6 bases, and 6 bases had no gene match. This CDR3 has 13 amino acids. The CDR3 spells CSVRGLAGVEQYF. Here the CDR3 DNA reads TGCAGCGTCAGAGGACTAGCGGGAGTTGAGCAGTACTTC.

This chain joins TRBV29-1 and TRBJ2-1; the match to TRBD1 covers 11 bases. Germline CDR1 SQVTM, CDR2 ANQGSEA. The CDR3 length is 14 residues. V lost 6 bases and J lost 8; bases outside the gene matches: 9. The CDR3 DNA sequence: TGCAGCGTGAAACCGGGACAGGGGGTCGATGAGCAGTTCTTC. Translated: CSVKPGQGVDEQFF.

The chain employs TRBV6-2 or TRBV6-3 and TRBJ2-5; D gene uncertain. Germline-derived CDR1 and CDR2 are MNHEY and SVGEGT. V was pared by 1 base and J by 11 bases, with 11 bases between. There are 12 residues in the CDR3. CDR3: CASSYYYNEQYF. The CDR3 bases are TGTGCCAGCAGTTACTACTACAATGAGCAGTACTTC.

Only a few counts were recorded for this clonotype. J is TRBJ2-2 and V is TRBV7-2; TRBD1 matches at 9 bases. Germline lookup yields CDR1 SGHTA and CDR2 FQGNSA. Trimming took 4 bases from V and 4 from J; bases not matched to a gene: 4. The CDR3 runs to 15 residues. The CDR3 loop reads CASSSNRGLTGELFF. Written as DNA, the CDR3 is TGTGCCAGCAGCTCGAACAGGGGGCTCACCGGGGAGCTGTTTTTT.